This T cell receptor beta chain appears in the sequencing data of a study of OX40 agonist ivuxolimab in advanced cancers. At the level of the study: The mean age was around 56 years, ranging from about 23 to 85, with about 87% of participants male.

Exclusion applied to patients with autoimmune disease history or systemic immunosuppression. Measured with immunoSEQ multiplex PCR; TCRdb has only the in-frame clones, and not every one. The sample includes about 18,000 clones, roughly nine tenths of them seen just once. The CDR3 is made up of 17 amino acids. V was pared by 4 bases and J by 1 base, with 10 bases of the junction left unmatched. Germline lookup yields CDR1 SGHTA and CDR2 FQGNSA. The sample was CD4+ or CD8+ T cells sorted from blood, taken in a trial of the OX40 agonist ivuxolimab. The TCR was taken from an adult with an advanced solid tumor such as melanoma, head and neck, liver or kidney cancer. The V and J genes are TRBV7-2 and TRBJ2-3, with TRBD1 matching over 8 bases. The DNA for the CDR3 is TGTGCCAGCAGCTCCCAGGACAGGGTCCGGGGCACAGATACGCAGTATTTT. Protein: CASSSQDRVRGTDTQYF.